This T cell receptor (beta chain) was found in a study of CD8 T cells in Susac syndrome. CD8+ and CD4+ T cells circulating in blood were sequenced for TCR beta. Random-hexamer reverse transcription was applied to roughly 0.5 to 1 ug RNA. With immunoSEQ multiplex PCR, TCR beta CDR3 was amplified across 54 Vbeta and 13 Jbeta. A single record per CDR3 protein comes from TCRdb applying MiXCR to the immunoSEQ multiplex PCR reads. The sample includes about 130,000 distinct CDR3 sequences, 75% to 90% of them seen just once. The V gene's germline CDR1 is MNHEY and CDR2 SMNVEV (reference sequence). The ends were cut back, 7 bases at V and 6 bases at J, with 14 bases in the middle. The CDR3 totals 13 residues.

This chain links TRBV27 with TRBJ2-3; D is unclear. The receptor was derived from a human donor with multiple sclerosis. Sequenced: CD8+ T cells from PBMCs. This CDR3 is CASTELLTDTQYF. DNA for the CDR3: TGTGCCAGCACCGAACTGCTCACGGATACGCAGTATTTT.